The 2 T cell receptor beta chains below come from one sample, sequenced in a study of read filtering for tumor transcriptome and immune sequencing. From approximately 400 ng of RNA, a library with molecular barcoded alpha/delta and beta/gamma adaptors was made. MiXCR, run by TCRdb on the reads, gives a single entry per CDR3 protein. Found here are 40,000 to 50,000 distinct CDR3 sequences, roughly a fifth of them singletons; the top ten hold roughly 15%. The sequenced sample consisted of a population of CD138-negative cells sorted from bone marrow. All receptors come from a donor aged 40 or over with multiple myeloma.

This clonotype has only a few counts. J is TRBJ2-6 and V is TRBV20-1; TRBD2 aligns across 7 bases. This CDR3 region has 19 residues. V dropped 0 bases and J dropped 0; count of bases not matched to a gene: 11. Germline V gene sequence: CDR1 DFQATT, CDR2 SNEGSKA (reference sequence). CDR3 DNA sequence: TGCAGTGCTAGAGAGCTGATTAGCGGGCTGATCTCTGGGGCCAACGTCCTGACTTTC. Its translation is CSARELISGLISGANVLTF.

This chain links TRBV5-1 with TRBJ1-1, with a tentative D call TRBD1 (6 bases). Trimming removed 4 bases at V and 4 bases at J, with 20 bases between. The length of the CDR3 is 16 residues. The germline V gene has CDR1 SGHRS and CDR2 YFSETQ. CDR3: CASSNRGRGSVTEAFF. The DNA for the CDR3 is TGCGCCAGCAGCAACCGGGGCAGGGGTTCGGTCACTGAAGCTTTCTTT.